The sequence of this T cell receptor beta chain was determined in a study of cytomegalovirus exposure and HLA in healthy donors (dated by TCRdb to between 2016 and 2019). A note on the overall study: In an earlier analysis of several hundred of the donors, roughly 300 Gb of sequence data and roughly 100 million unique TCR beta sequences from 180 million or so T cells were reported. An early release covering about 600 HLA-typed donors comprised approximately 300 gigabases of sequencing data and around 85 million unique TCR sequences. In the later analysis, no new phenotypic data were used to find candidate immune exposures; instead, reliance was placed on TCR beta sequences and their occurrence across donors. On average, approximately 250,000 unique TCR beta nucleotide sequences were sequenced per donor among 398 genotyped donors of the cohort, with roughly 18% of those sequences being non-productive. In a later genetic analysis, genome-wide SNP genotypes for about 60% of the 666 donors were used, and that subset was treated as a discovery cohort. A few DR-DQ haplotypes were treated as single units for association and clustering because of strong linkage in the cohort. All discovery cohort repertoires had been generated on a single sequencing platform. In a later analysis, previously published TCR beta repertoires from roughly 710 donors were re-analyzed and high-resolution HLA genotyping was added so that TCR occurrence patterns could be studied. Along with the roughly 670-subject first cohort, a separate validation cohort of over 90 different subjects was used. Alongside the repertoire data, information on donor age, sex, ethnicity and CMV serostatus was compiled. To decide whether each TCR beta V gene segment behaved as functional or pseudogenic, an earlier analysis of fewer than 750 of the donors relied on high-throughput TCR beta sequencing. The study used immunosequencing to profile the T cell repertoires of about 670 subjects and linked those repertoires to cytomegalovirus serostatus. The genetic ancestry cluster associated with self-reported Caucasian donors included approximately 85% of the 350 to 500 genotyped donors. High-throughput TCR immunosequencing, statistical association of individual TCRs with disease status, and machine learning were combined to predict cytomegalovirus infection status. Typing coverage varied by locus: roughly 620-640 donors for A, B, C, DRB1 and DQB1; 522 for DQA1; over 600 for DPA1; roughly 450 for DPB1. HLA typing covered class I and class II loci at four-digit resolution. The study aimed to test whether signatures of past pathogen exposure could be identified by cataloging public T cell receptors.

The CDR3 covers 14 residues, taking in both the cysteine and the phenylalanine. Only the CDR3 portion is preserved as DNA: 42 bases, with reading frame beginning at the first base. From V the trimming removes 5 bases and from J it removes 4 bases, while the gene matches leave 3 bases of the junction unaccounted for. The germline V gene yields SGHTA for CDR1 and FQGTGA for CDR2. This clone was observed a handful of times. There is no known antigen for this receptor. One base away there is no much larger clone; base qualities are not given. The cohort comprised 710 or so healthy bone marrow donors. At the time of sampling, all cohort members were nominally healthy, though unrecorded immune exposures were likely present. The donor tested CMV seronegative and was one of the 352 seronegative cohort members. Each donor provided a peripheral blood sample, and peripheral blood mononuclear cells were used for TCR beta sequencing. The Qiagen DNeasy Blood Extraction Kit was used to extract genomic DNA from the blood cell samples.

The library came from the immunoSEQ multiplex PCR assay. The multiplex PCR relied on a mix of 60 forward primers for TCR Vbeta segments and 13 reverse primers for TCR Jbeta segments. The CDR3 region of rearranged TCR beta genes was amplified from genomic DNA by a multiplex PCR assay. On the Illumina HiSeq System, the amplified TCR beta libraries were sequenced as 87-base-pair reads. Per the original workflow: A later analysis counted 65 million to 90 million unique TCR beta chains across the 670 or so repertoires, and about 10 million of these chains were shared by at least two donors. To remove PCR and sequencing errors, raw reads were error-corrected and collapsed into unique sequences using a nearest-neighbor algorithm that merged closely related sequences. V, D and J gene segments were assigned by aligning CDR3 sequences to IMGT reference sequences. For a sequence to be retained, a match of at least six nucleotides was required to both a V gene segment and a J gene segment. A rearrangement counted as productive if the CDR3 had no stop codons and remained in frame with V and J, and every other rearrangement counted as non-productive. Following IMGT convention, CDR3 was defined as the stretch from the second conserved V-encoded cysteine to the conserved J-encoded phenylalanine. The earlier analysis of fewer than 700 of the donors excluded sequences that lacked an unambiguous match to a single V gene segment. An earlier analysis of under 750 of the donors called V segments functional above 56.7% productive rearrangements and segregating when the between-donor standard deviation exceeded 5%. A statistical classification framework was built for diagnosing cytomegalovirus status from the catalog of TCR beta chain sequences. In a later analysis, TCR nucleotide sequences were compared against IMGT/GENE-DB human TR gene sequences so that V and J genes could be assigned. In a later analysis, CDR3 sequences and most-parsimonious VDJ recombination scenarios were assigned using the TCRdist pipeline. In a later analysis, each TCR beta chain was defined by its CDR3 amino acid sequence together with its V-gene family, and reads lacking a unique V-gene family were excluded. As a way to deal with suspected cross-contamination and a sequencing artifact, a later analysis dropped 450 to 600 nucleotide sequences that were highly shared and had low generation probability. In a later analysis, a clonal expansion index for each public chain was calculated from normalized within-repertoire ranks of inferred template counts. Generation probabilities in a later analysis came from a VDJ recombination model fitted to out-of-frame rearrangements, and those results were checked against IGoR. A later analysis scored TCR-TCR, TCR-HLA and TCR-CMV co-occurrence with hypergeometric tests, applying a repertoire-size bias correction to TCR pairs. In a later analysis, false discovery rates were estimated by permuting HLA or CMV assignments 20 times. In a later analysis, co-occurring TCRs were grouped using DBSCAN, and TCRdist sequence similarity was added for clustering within HLA-allele-positive subsets. Repertoires with fewer than 30,000 or more than 120,000 public chains, plus five repertoires with anomalous nucleotide sharing, were excluded from co-occurrence clustering. This immuneACCESS table, as held by TCRdb, lists in-frame sequences with V and J called but not all clones. Of the missing ones, under half trace to an unresolved V gene in checked studies; the others have no known cause. V and J calls and clone size are copied from that table; D and trimming were computed from the DNA. Counted in this sample were 250,000 to 350,000 clones; 75% to 90% of them appeared once. More than 0.3% of the sample belongs to the ten largest clones.

What the study reported, not specific to this receptor: Across donors, most TCR sequences were observed very rarely, whereas some public TCRs were present in many individuals. Specific HLA alleles were associated with 15,000 to 20,000 TCR beta sequences at a false discovery rate of 0.05 in a later analysis. A later analysis found that HLA-associated TCR beta chains were more clonally expanded and had lower generation probabilities than equally common non-associated chains. CMV serostatus was the only immune exposure information available for the cohort. An association between a missense DCLRE1C variant and V-gene and J-gene trimming of TCR beta chains was found in a later genetic analysis and replicated in an independent cohort. In an earlier analysis of about 600 of the donors, most TCR beta V segments appeared in productive rearrangements about 87% or about 30% of the time, broadly matching IMGT annotations. Only TCR beta chains were sequenced in this cohort, and the absence of alpha or paired-chain data limited detectable features. Most CMV-associated TCR beta chains appeared to be HLA-restricted in a later analysis, and the HLA associations seemed to be driven largely by CMV exposure. In a later analysis, several top co-occurrence clusters were reported to appear linked to parvovirus B19, influenza, CMV and Epstein-Barr virus. When HLA alleles, especially DR and DQ, strongly co-occurred, attributing TCR associations to individual alleles was difficult. Some IMGT-functional V segments, including TRBV6-2 and TRBV6-3, could not be told apart with the 87-base-pair reads, so those segments were excluded. A group of highly shared sequence variants was considered likely to be a technical artifact of the sequencing pipeline. The earlier analysis of approximately 560 of the donors excluded approximately 15 rarely observed V segments, including chromosome 9 orphons, because counts were too low. Because some donors lacked HLA typing at each locus, the association tests relied only on the typed subset. Linkage disequilibrium might explain the correlated functional status among segregating V segments, but an unknown experimental factor could not be ruled out. In a later analysis, the rate of TCR association differed among HLA loci, with DRB1 alleles having the most associated TCRs and HLA-C alleles having the fewest. In a later genetic analysis, fewer N-insertions in productive TCRs were reported among donors in an Asian-associated ancestry cluster than the roughly 670-donor mean. Roughly uniform sequencing depth across donors was assumed in presence/absence analyses, although this assumption may not hold. In vitro tests confirmed that a few of the cytomegalovirus-associated TCR beta chains recognize cytomegalovirus antigens. In both the original and validation cohorts, the classifier was reported to diagnose cytomegalovirus status with high specificity and sensitivity. A further reported finding was that TCR beta sequences accurately predicted the HLA-A and HLA-B alleles for most subjects in the first cohort. A total of 150 or so TCR beta chains were listed by the study as associated with cytomegalovirus. The authors suggested that the approach could potentially be extended to other disease states and immunological phenotypes.

Specimen: PBMCs. This receptor was obtained from a girl aged 2 to 9 in good health and CMV-seronegative. The V gene is TRBV7-3 and the J gene is TRBJ2-5, and TRBD1 matches 11 of the central bases. The nucleotide sequence reads as follows: TGTGCCAGCAGCCGGACAGGGGGCCCAGAGACCCAGTACTTC. The encoded protein is CASSRTGGPETQYF. The full variable domain, completed from the reference TRBV7-3 and TRBJ2-5 proteins outside the CDR3, reads GAGVSQTPSNKVTEKGKYVELRCDPISGHTALYWYRQSLGQGPEFLIYFQGTGAADDSGLPNDRFFAVRPEGSVSTLKIQRTERGDSAVYLCASSRTGGPETQYFGPGTRLLVL.